This T cell receptor (beta chain) was documented in a study of T cell responses to AZD1222 COVID-19 vaccine. V lost 0 bases, J lost 0 bases, and 8 bases lay in between. The CDR3 is 15 amino acids. Germline CDR1 SGHKS, CDR2 YYEKEE (reference sequence). Assay used: immunoSEQ multiplex PCR; TCRdb lists only in-frame clones, some missing. The table has 100,000 to 120,000 clones, roughly 92% seen once; the top ten hold roughly 2.7%. Notes on this clone: The target antigen is unknown.

Study conclusions and caveats: Seropositivity was recorded at baseline in only six AZD1222 recipients.

Sample: peripheral blood, taken 28 days after the second AZD1222 dose. The TCR originated in an adult who received the AZD1222 COVID-19 vaccine. V gene TRBV5-5 combines with J gene TRBJ2-3; D remains unclear. This CDR3 is CASSLARLSTDTQYF. The CDR3 nucleotides read TGTGCCAGCAGCTTGGCAAGATTGAGCACAGATACGCAGTATTTT. Full variable domain (outside the CDR3, taken from reference TRBV5-5 and TRBJ2-3): DAGVTQSPTHLIKTRGQQVTLRCSPISGHKSVSWYQQVLGQGPQFIFQYYEKEERGRGNFPDRFSARQFPNYSSELNVNALLLGDSALYLCASSLARLSTDTQYFGPGTRLTVL.